One and the same sample provided the 30 T cell receptor beta chains below, sequenced in a study of cytomegalovirus exposure and HLA in healthy donors. Amplification used 60 Vbeta primers and 13 Jbeta primers. Repertoires were generated with immunoSEQ multiplex PCR, while TCRdb's copy carries only in-frame clones and drops some. The sample has approximately 85,000 clones, roughly 60% seen once. Input material: PBMCs. Receptor source: a woman aged 25 to 45 in good health and CMV-seropositive.

The J gene is TRBJ2-1, the V gene TRBV4-2, with D possibly TRBD2 on 5 matching bases. The V end lost 4 bases, the J end lost 8 bases, and 18 bases lay between the germline ends. This CDR3 is built from 15 residues. CDR1 and CDR2 (germline): LGHNA, YNFKEQ. The CDR3 region is CASSPPPGSGDEQFF. The CDR3 DNA reads TGTGCCAGCAGCCCCCCCCCGGGGTCCGGGGATGAGCAGTTCTTC.

This clone came up a few times. V gene TRBV6-5 combines with J gene TRBJ2-2; 7 bases map to TRBD2. CDR1 is MNHEY, CDR2 SVGAGI, per germline. There are 15 residues in the CDR3. The V gene end was trimmed by 6 bases and the J gene end by 3 bases; junction bases not matched to a gene: 7. The CDR3 nucleotides are TGTGCCAGCAGGCCGACTAGCCTAGACACCGGGGAGCTGTTTTTT. It is translated as CASRPTSLDTGELFF.

DNA for the CDR3: TGCGCCAGCAGTGTTACAGGGAACTCCTACGAGCAGTACTTC. This codes for CASSVTGNSYEQYF. The chain has TRBV5-1 and TRBJ2-7; tentatively, D is TRBD1 (6 bases). The ends were cut back, 5 bases at V and 0 bases at J, with 12 bases in the middle. CDR1 and CDR2 (germline): SGHRS, YFSETQ. The CDR3 loop spans 14 amino acids.

This rearrangement joins TRBV6-5 to TRBJ1-5; D is ambiguous. The V end was cut by 8 bases, the J end by 2 bases, with 10 bases between. This CDR3 is 13 amino acids long. Looked up from germline, CDR1 is MNHEY and CDR2 is SVGAGI. This CDR3 is CASSGPGNQPQHF. CDR3 bases: TGTGCCAGCTCCGGTCCGGGCAATCAGCCCCAGCATTTT.

Only a few counts were recorded for this clone. This chain joins TRBV19 and TRBJ2-6, with TRBD1 identical over 11 bases. The CDR3 is 17 residues long. The V gene's germline CDR1 is LNHDA and CDR2 SQIVND (reference sequence). After removal of 6 bases from V and 3 bases from J, the junction contained 7 bases not matched to a gene. The CDR3 sequence: CASSLDRGLIGANVLTF. The CDR3 region has the DNA TGTGCCAGTAGCTTGGACAGGGGGCTTATTGGGGCCAACGTCCTGACTTTC. Full variable domain (missing parts from reference TRBV19 and TRBJ2-6): DGGITQSPKYLFRKEGQNVTLSCEQNLNHDAMYWYRQDPGQGLRLIYYSQIVNDFQKGDIAEGYSVSREKKESFPLTVTSAQKNPTAFYLCASSLDRGLIGANVLTFGAGSRLTVL.

This rearrangement joins TRBV7-9 to TRBJ2-1, with TRBD2 matching 13 bases. J lost 7 bases, V lost 4 bases, and 16 bases had no gene match. Germline V CDR1 and CDR2: SEHNR, FQNEAQ (reference sequence). This CDR3 region has 19 residues. CDR3 sequence reads: CASSSNYRTSGGAGNEQFF. CDR3 nucleotide sequence: TGTGCCAGCAGCTCGAACTACAGAACTAGCGGGGGGGCCGGTAATGAGCAGTTCTTC.

This clone appeared a few times. The V gene is TRBV5-1, the J gene TRBJ2-1; 8 bases map to TRBD2. The germline V gene encodes CDR1 SGHRS and CDR2 YFSETQ. This CDR3 region has 15 residues. Unmatched junction bases numbered 2, after V lost 3 bases and J lost 0 bases. Here the CDR3 DNA reads TGCGCCAGCAGCTGGGCGGGGGGCTCCTACAATGAGCAGTTCTTC. It yields the protein CASSWAGGSYNEQFF. Combining the CDR3 with reference TRBV5-1 and TRBJ2-1 gives the whole variable domain KAGVTQTPRYLIKTRGQQVTLSCSPISGHRSVSWYQQTPGQGLQFLFEYFSETQRNKGNFPGRFSGRQFSNSRSEMNVSTLELGDSALYLCASSWAGGSYNEQFFGPGTRLTVL.

V gene TRBV9 combines with J gene TRBJ1-3; TRBD1 matches 8 bases. This CDR3 is built from 13 residues. The V segment lost 3 bases and the J segment 4 bases; nucleotides outside the gene matches: 0. Looked up from germline, CDR1 is SGDLS and CDR2 is YYNGEE. The CDR3 loop reads CASSGTGGNTIYF. The CDR3 region has the DNA TGTGCCAGCAGCGGGACAGGGGGAAACACCATATATTTT.

This clone turned up a few times. J is TRBJ2-5 and V is TRBV7-9, with 8 bases aligning to TRBD2. The V gene end was trimmed by 5 bases and the J gene end by 5 bases; junction bases not matched to a gene: 13. CDR3 length: 16 residues. Per the germline V gene, CDR1 is SEHNR and CDR2 is FQNEAQ (reference sequence). Written as DNA, the CDR3 is TGTGCCAGCAGCGCCCGACTAGCCCGGGGGGGTGAGACCCAGTACTTC. Amino acids: CASSARLARGGETQYF.

The chain employs TRBV29-1 and TRBJ1-1, with D perhaps matching TRBD1 (5 bases). Germline V gives CDR1 SQVTM, CDR2 ANQGSEA. This CDR3 has 13 amino acids. The V gene lost 8 bases and the J gene lost 1 base, with 14 bases spanning the gap. The CDR3: CSFMDIENTEAFF. CDR3 DNA: TGCAGCTTCATGGACATAGAGAACACTGAAGCTTTCTTT.

In its sample, this clone was seen a few times. The V and J genes are TRBV28 and TRBJ2-7, with 8 bases aligning to TRBD1. Per the germline V gene, CDR1 is MDHEN and CDR2 is SYDVKM. This CDR3 spans 15 amino acids. The V segment lost 3 bases and the J segment 3 bases; nucleotides outside the gene matches: 7. The CDR3 DNA is TGTGCCAGCAGTTTGAGGGACAGGTCCCTCTACGAGCAGTACTTC. Encoded protein: CASSLRDRSLYEQYF.

The V and J genes are TRBV9 and TRBJ1-1, with D possibly TRBD1 on 5 matching bases. Germline lookup yields CDR1 SGDLS and CDR2 YYNGEE. The length of the CDR3 is 17 residues. V lost 4 bases to trimming and J lost 0 bases, with 19 bases between them. CDR3 nucleotide sequence: TGTGCCAGCAGCTCCCAACAAGGGCGGGGGTTGAACACTGAAGCTTTCTTT. It codes for CASSSQQGRGLNTEAFF.

The V call is TRBV9, the J call TRBJ1-6; TRBD1 aligns across 10 bases. This CDR3 comprises 17 residues. V trimming: 0 bases; J trimming: 10 bases; junction bases outside the gene matches: 10. CDR1 is SGDLS, CDR2 YYNGEE, per germline. The CDR3 DNA is TGTGCCAGCAGCGTAGACGCCGGGACAGGGGTTAGGTCACCCCTCCACTTT. It yields the protein CASSVDAGTGVRSPLHF. The full variable domain, completed using reference TRBV9 and TRBJ1-6, is DSGVTQTPKHLITATGQRVTLRCSPRSGDLSVYWYQQSLDQGLQFLIQYYNGEERAKGNILERFSAQQFPDLHSELNLSSLELGDSALYFCASSVDAGTGVRSPLHFGNGTRLTVT.

The CDR3 reads CASSLVAGDITDTQYF. The DNA of the CDR3 is TGCGCCAGCAGCTTGGTCGCGGGGGACATCACAGATACGCAGTATTTT. V and J are TRBV5-1 and TRBJ2-3; tentatively, D is TRBD2 (7 bases). CDR1 SGHRS and CDR2 YFSETQ come from the germline V gene. V was shortened by 0 bases and J by 2 bases, with 13 bases between the two germline ends. The CDR3 runs to 16 residues.

The chain carries TRBV28 and TRBJ2-1; D is unresolved. The CDR3 is 12 residues long. Germline V CDR1 and CDR2: MDHEN, SYDVKM. V shed 6 bases and J shed 4 bases, with 7 bases lying between them. DNA for the CDR3: TGTGCCAGCAGACTGCAATACAATGAGCAGTTCTTC. Translation: CASRLQYNEQFF.

The chain employs TRBV5-4 and TRBJ2-7; tentatively, D is TRBD2 (6 bases). V lost 4 bases and J lost 2, with 22 bases in between. The CDR3 length is 17 residues. The germline CDR1 and CDR2 sequences are SGHNT and YYREEE (reference sequence). The DNA of the CDR3 is TGTGCCAGCAGCCCCTTCCCTTCCGGGACTCCCCCCTACGAGCAGTACTTC. This sequence encodes CASSPFPSGTPPYEQYF. The full variable domain, rest sourced from reference TRBV5-4 and TRBJ2-7, is ETGVTQSPTHLIKTRGQQVTLRCSSQSGHNTVSWYQQALGQGPQFIFQYYREEENGRGNFPPRFSGLQFPNYSSELNVNALELDDSALYLCASSPFPSGTPPYEQYFGPGTRLTVT.

This clone was counted only a few times. CDR3 bases: TGTGCCAGCAGCTTAGCTCTATCGTCAGGGTGCCAAGAGACCCAGTACTTC. Protein sequence: CASSLALSSGCQETQYF. The gene calls are TRBV7-6 and TRBJ2-5, with D possibly being TRBD1 (5 bases). Germline V gene sequence: CDR1 SGHVS, CDR2 FNYEAQ. The V end lost 0 bases, the J end lost 1 base, and 15 bases lay between the germline ends. This CDR3 spans 17 amino acids.

The chain links TRBV28 to TRBJ2-3; 8 positions agree with TRBD1. After removal of 2 bases from V and 0 bases from J, the junction contained 4 bases not matched to a gene. The CDR3 is made up of 16 amino acids. Germline CDR1 MDHEN, CDR2 SYDVKM. CDR3: CASSLPQGASTDTQYF. For the CDR3, the DNA is TGTGCCAGCAGTTTACCCCAGGGGGCAAGCACAGATACGCAGTATTTT. Complete variable domain (other parts from reference TRBV28 and TRBJ2-3): DVKVTQSSRYLVKRTGEKVFLECVQDMDHENMFWYRQDPGLGLRLIYFSYDVKMKEKGDIPEGYSVSREKKERFSLILESASTNQTSMYLCASSLPQGASTDTQYFGPGTRLTVL.

Concerning this clone itself: Other DNA sequences in the same sample also yield this CDR3. CDR3 in amino acids: CASSLDRGPYEQYF. The CDR3 region has the DNA TGTGCCAGCAGCCTCGACAGGGGGCCCTACGAGCAGTACTTC. The chain combines TRBV7-2 with TRBJ2-7; TRBD1 matches 10 bases. The V gene end was trimmed by 5 bases and the J gene end by 2 bases; junction bases not matched to a gene: 3. Germline values: CDR1 SGHTA, CDR2 FQGNSA. This CDR3 has 14 amino acids.

The chain joins TRBV6-6 to TRBJ1-5; no clear D. V was trimmed by 7 bases and J by 1 base, leaving 11 bases between them. Germline values: CDR1 MNHNY, CDR2 SVGAGI (reference sequence). This CDR3 comprises 14 residues. The DNA of the CDR3 is TGTGCCAGCACCGTCGACGGGAGCAATCAGCCCCAGCATTTT. Translation gives CASTVDGSNQPQHF.

The rearrangement joins TRBV6-5 to TRBJ2-7; 8 bases are shared with TRBD1. V trimming: 6 bases; J trimming: 5 bases; junction bases outside the gene matches: 12. The CDR3 spans 15 residues. Germline V gene data show CDR1 as MNHEY and CDR2 as SVGAGI. As DNA, the CDR3 is TGTGCCAGCAGACCCGACAGGGGATATTCTAACGAGCAGTACTTC. Translation gives CASRPDRGYSNEQYF.

The chain has TRBV2 and TRBJ2-5; D is uncertain. Germline CDR1 SNHLY, CDR2 FYNNEI. V was cut by 3 bases and J by 5 bases, with 4 bases left in between. There are 11 residues in the CDR3. The CDR3 sequence: CASSDVETQYF. For the CDR3, the DNA is TGTGCCAGCAGTGACGTGGAGACCCAGTACTTC.

This clone was recorded a few times. The V gene is TRBV27, the J gene TRBJ2-2, with 7 bases lining up with TRBD1. With 8 bases clipped from V and 6 bases from J, the junction kept 6 bases outside the gene matches. The CDR3 totals 13 residues. CDR1 is MNHEY and CDR2 is SMNVEV in the germline V gene (reference sequence). The CDR3: CASRLQGPGELFF. Written as DNA, the CDR3 is TGTGCCAGCCGATTACAGGGGCCCGGGGAGCTGTTTTTT.

The V gene is TRBV19, the J gene TRBJ2-3; weak D call: TRBD2 (6 bases). The CDR3 covers 17 residues. CDR1 is LNHDA and CDR2 is SQIVND in the germline V gene (reference sequence). The CDR3 loop reads CATTPGGLLMPTDTQYF. The CDR3 coding sequence is TGTGCTACTACCCCCGGGGGACTTCTAATGCCCACAGATACGCAGTATTTT. Complete variable domain (other parts from reference TRBV19 and TRBJ2-3): DGGITQSPKYLFRKEGQNVTLSCEQNLNHDAMYWYRQDPGQGLRLIYYSQIVNDFQKGDIAEGYSVSREKKESFPLTVTSAQKNPTAFYLCATTPGGLLMPTDTQYFGPGTRLTVL.

This clone came up a few times. The V call is TRBV7-2, the J call TRBJ2-2, with D perhaps TRBD1 (6 bases). Germline CDR1 reads SGHTA; CDR2 reads FQGNSA. V lost 6 bases, J lost 4 bases, and 15 bases lay in between. This CDR3 has 15 amino acids. CDR3 loop: CASSTAWTATGELFF. CDR3 coding DNA: TGTGCCAGCAGTACAGCATGGACAGCCACCGGGGAGCTGTTTTTT.

The CDR3 spells CTSGPNSEANYGYTF. In DNA form, the CDR3 reads TGCACCAGCGGCCCAAACAGTGAAGCTAACTATGGCTACACCTTC. The J gene is TRBJ1-2, the V gene TRBV1; TRBD1, the table's D call, was not compared with the DNA. TRBV1 has pseudogene status. The CDR3 length is 15 residues.

This clone was seen more than once but under ten times. The chain employs TRBV27 and TRBJ1-2; D possibly corresponds to TRBD1 (5 bases). The CDR3 has 14 residues. Germline assignment: CDR1 MNHEY and CDR2 SMNVEV (reference sequence). Trimming removed 3 bases from V and 5 bases from J, with 13 bases in between. This CDR3 is CASSFRSGSYGYTF. In DNA, the CDR3 is TGTGCCAGCAGTTTCCGTTCAGGGTCATATGGCTACACCTTC.

The V and J genes are TRBV19 and TRBJ2-7, with a weak D call TRBD1 (5 bases). This CDR3 has 15 residues. CDR1 and CDR2 (germline): LNHDA, SQIVND (reference sequence). V lost 6 bases and J 6 bases, leaving 21 bases between the germline ends. CDR3 nucleotide sequence: TGTGCCAGTAGACCTACCCCGCAGGGATTAGCCGAGCAGTACTTC. It translates to CASRPTPQGLAEQYF.

The chain has TRBV7-9 and TRBJ1-1; D is ambiguous. Trimming took off 5 bases at V and 4 bases at J, with 20 bases between the two ends. CDR1 is SEHNR and CDR2 is FQNEAQ in the germline V gene (reference sequence). The CDR3 is 16 residues long. The DNA of the CDR3 is TGTGCCAGCAGCCCCGCCGGGGTGTTGAGTAGCACTGAAGCTTTCTTT. It specifies CASSPAGVLSSTEAFF.

This clone was seen a few times. The CDR3 sequence: CASSRHERQGEGRTEAFF. DNA for the CDR3: TGCGCCAGCAGCCGTCACGAAAGACAGGGAGAGGGAAGGACTGAAGCTTTCTTT. The rearrangement uses TRBV4-1 and TRBJ1-1, with 7 bases matching TRBD1. V was clipped by 4 bases and J by 5 bases; unmatched bases: 19. In germline, CDR1 is MGHRA, CDR2 YSYEKL. The CDR3 runs 18 residues.